Detailed here is one TCR beta chain. The target antigen is unknown. This sample was taken from a study of cytomegalovirus exposure and HLA in healthy donors. CDR3 length equals 16 residues. Germline-derived CDR1 and CDR2 are SGHNT and YENEEA. The germline V and J ends were trimmed by 5 bases and 3 bases, with 19 bases remaining between them. Regarding the study as a whole: Within the data, a cluster of highly shared sequence variants was likely a sequencing artifact. The study flagged about 150 TCR beta chains as cytomegalovirus-associated. In a later analysis, the majority of CMV-associated beta chains seemingly showed HLA restriction.

Primers for the PCR totalled 60 Vbeta and 13 Jbeta. The method was immunoSEQ multiplex PCR; TCRdb's version includes in-frame clones alone and lacks a portion of them. The sample shows approximately 150,000 clones, 81% of them seen only once. Sequenced material: PBMCs. The V gene is TRBV11-3, the J gene TRBJ1-1; a possible D gene is TRBD1 (5 bases). The receptor was isolated from a woman aged 18-29 years in good health and CMV-seropositive. In DNA, the CDR3 is TGTGCCAGCAGCACTACCCCAGGGTCCCAGGACACTGAAGCTTTCTTT. Translation: CASSTTPGSQDTEAFF.